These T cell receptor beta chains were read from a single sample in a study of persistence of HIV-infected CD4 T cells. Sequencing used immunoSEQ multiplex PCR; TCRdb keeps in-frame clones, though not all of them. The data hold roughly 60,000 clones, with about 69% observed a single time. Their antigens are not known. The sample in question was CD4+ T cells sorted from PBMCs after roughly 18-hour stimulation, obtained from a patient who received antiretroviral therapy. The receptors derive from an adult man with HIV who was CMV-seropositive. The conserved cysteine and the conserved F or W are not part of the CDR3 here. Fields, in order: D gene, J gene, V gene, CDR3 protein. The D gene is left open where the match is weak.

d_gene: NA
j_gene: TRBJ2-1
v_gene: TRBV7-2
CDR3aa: ASSLVSIGGPYNEQF

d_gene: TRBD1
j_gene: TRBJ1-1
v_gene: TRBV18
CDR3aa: ASSSGQGERTF

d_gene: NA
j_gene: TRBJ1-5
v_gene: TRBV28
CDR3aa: ASTTGPHQPQH

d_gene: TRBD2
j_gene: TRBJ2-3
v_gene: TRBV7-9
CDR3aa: AAGLAGGTSTDTQY

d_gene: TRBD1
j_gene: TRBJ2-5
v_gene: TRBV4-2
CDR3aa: ASSLDRGQETQY

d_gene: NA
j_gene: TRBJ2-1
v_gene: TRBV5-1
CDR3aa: ASSISPNNEQF

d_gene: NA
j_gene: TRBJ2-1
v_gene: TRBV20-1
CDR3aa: SARVTHEQF

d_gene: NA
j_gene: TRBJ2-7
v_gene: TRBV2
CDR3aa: ASSEALISAYEQY

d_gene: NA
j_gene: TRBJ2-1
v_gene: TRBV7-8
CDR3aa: ASSTGAHNEQF

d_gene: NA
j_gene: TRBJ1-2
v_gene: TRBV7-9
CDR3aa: ASRNKPGSYGYT

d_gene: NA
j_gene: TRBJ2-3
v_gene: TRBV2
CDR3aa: ASSPQGRTDTQY

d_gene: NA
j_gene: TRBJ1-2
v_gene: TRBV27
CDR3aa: ASSPIRGRYGGYT

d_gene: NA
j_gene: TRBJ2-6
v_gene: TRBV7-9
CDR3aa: ASSSEGLSSGANVLT

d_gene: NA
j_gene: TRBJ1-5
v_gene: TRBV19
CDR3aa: ASSGGTQPQH

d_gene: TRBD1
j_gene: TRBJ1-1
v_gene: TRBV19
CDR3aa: ASSSTGMNTEAF

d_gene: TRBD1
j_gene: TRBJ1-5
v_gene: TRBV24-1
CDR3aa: ATRAGTGRGYSNQPQH

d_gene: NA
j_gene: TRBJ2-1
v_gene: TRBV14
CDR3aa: ASSQGRVGGNEQF

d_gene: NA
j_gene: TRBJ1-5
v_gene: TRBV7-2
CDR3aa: ASSTRRNPAGQPQH

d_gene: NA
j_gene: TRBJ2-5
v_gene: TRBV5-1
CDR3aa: ASSLGQSQETQY

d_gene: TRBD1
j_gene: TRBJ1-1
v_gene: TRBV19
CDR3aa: ASSLLRGVNTEAF

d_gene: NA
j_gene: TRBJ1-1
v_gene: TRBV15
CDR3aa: ATSREPGLEAF

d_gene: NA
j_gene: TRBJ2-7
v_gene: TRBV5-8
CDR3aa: ASSRDKGVGSYEQY

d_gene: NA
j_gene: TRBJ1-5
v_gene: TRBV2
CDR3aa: ASTPPGAINQPQH

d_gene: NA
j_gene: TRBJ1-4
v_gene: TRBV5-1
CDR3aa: ASSPGAVNEKLF

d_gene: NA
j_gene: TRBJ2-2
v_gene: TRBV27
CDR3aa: ASSLYSAGGNTGELF

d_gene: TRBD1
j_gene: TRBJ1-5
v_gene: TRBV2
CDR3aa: ASSAGQGNQPQH

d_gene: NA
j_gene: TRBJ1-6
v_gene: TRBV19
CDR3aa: ASSMRPSSYNSPLH

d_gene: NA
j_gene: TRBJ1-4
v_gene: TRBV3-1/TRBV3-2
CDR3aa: ASSPLTLEKLF

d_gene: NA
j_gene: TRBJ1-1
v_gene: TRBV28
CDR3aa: ASSIQREAF

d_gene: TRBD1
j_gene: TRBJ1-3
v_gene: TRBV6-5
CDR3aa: ASSLYRGSGNTIY

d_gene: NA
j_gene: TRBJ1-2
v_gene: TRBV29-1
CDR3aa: SVERGGGGSSGYGYT

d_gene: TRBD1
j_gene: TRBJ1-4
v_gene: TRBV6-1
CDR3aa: ASSEEARGPEKLF

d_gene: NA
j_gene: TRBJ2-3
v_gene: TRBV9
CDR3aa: ASSVAGGFTDTQY

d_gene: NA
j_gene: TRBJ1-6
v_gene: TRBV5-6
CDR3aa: ASSLEWGMNSPLH

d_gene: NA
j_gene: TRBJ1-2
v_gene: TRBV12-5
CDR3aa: ASGLGESGYGYT

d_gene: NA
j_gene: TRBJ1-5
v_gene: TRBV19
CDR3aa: ASTPRWAPNQPQH

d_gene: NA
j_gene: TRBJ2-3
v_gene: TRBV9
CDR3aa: ASSKGGHGTDTQY

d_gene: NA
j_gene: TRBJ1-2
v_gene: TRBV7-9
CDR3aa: ASSLSVYGYT

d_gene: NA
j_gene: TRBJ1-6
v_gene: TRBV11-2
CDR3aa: ASSLQGSPLH

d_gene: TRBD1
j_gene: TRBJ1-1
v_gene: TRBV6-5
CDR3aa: ASSYSDRRNTEAF

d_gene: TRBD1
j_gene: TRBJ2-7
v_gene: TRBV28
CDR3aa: ASFGQDIYEQY

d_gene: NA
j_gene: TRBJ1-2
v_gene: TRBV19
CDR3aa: ASSLPSGWTAANYGYT

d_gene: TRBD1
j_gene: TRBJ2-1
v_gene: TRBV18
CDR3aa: ASSPPGGWVEQF

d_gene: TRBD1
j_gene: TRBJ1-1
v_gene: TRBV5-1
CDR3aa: ASSPGQGPEAF

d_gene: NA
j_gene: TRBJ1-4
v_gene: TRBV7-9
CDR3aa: ASSLAQGGEKLF

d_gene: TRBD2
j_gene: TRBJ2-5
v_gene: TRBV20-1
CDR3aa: SASRLAGRETQY

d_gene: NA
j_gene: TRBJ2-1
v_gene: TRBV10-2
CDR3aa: ASSESISGPLLNEQF

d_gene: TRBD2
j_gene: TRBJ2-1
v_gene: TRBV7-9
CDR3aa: ASSTVERGGYNEQF